The clone carrying this TCR beta chain was detected only once. The CDR3 extends over 19 amino acids. The trim removed 0 bases at V and 5 bases at J, leaving 18 bases unmatched. CDR1 is SGHRS, CDR2 YFSETQ, per germline. Those who served as multiple sclerosis controls were treatment-naive patients with stable or active relapsing-remitting disease. TEMRA cells were enriched by FACS, and CD4+ and CD8+ T cells were negatively isolated. Random hexamers served to reverse transcribe roughly 0.5 to 1 ug RNA. Each CDR3 protein gets one entry after TCRdb re-called the immunoSEQ multiplex PCR reads with MiXCR. The sample has a few hundred thousand distinct CDR3 sequences, about 90% seen once. These data originate in a study of CD8 T cells in Susac syndrome.

This TCR was recovered from a human donor with multiple sclerosis. The sequenced material came from CD8+ T cells from PBMCs. V usage is TRBV5-1 and J usage is TRBJ2-5; 8 positions match TRBD2. The CDR3 loop is CASSLDIIQSGRMDETQYF. The DNA of the CDR3 is TGCGCCAGCAGCTTGGACATAATTCAGAGCGGGAGAATGGATGAGACCCAGTACTTC.